This TCR beta chain appears in the sequencing data of a study of blood T cells in healthy people across ages. On the study more broadly: The template switching approach captured approximately one barcoded beta molecule for every two T cells. Study conclusions and caveats: Diversity estimated from one million T cells was considered an underestimate.

There are 15 residues in the CDR3. Germline lookup yields CDR1 WSHSY and CDR2 SAAADI. V was pared by 6 bases and J by 0 bases, with 6 bases of the junction left unmatched. Sample-barcoded 5' priming and a J-beta primer mix drove a second PCR of roughly 6 to 12 cycles. Sequencing yielded, for each sample, at least 2.5 million paired-end reads carrying CDR3. TCRdb independently ran MiXCR on the 5' RACE reads; one entry per CDR3 protein. Among about 1.7 million distinct CDR3 sequences listed, under 30% were seen once. This clonotype has ten or more counts. What it binds is unknown. The TCR originated in a woman aged 25 to 39 in good health. The chain is built from TRBV10-2 and TRBJ2-7; 9 bases agree with TRBD1. Sequenced sample: blood. The CDR3 sequence: CASREGQGSSYEQYF. The CDR3 DNA reads TGCGCCAGCAGAGAGGGACAGGGAAGCTCCTACGAGCAGTACTTC.